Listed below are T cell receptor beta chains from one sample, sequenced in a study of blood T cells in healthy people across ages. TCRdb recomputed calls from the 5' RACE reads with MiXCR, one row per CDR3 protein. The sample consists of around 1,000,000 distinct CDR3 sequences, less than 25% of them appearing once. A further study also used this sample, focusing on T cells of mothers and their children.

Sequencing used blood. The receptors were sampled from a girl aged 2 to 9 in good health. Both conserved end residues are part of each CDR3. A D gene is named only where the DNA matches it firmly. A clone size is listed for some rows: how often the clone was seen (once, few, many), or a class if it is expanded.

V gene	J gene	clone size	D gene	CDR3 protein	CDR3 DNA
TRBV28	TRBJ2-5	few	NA	CASSLSRQGMKTQYF	TGTGCCAGCAGTTTATCAAGGCAGGGAATGAAGACCCAGTACTTC
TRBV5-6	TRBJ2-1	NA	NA	CASRAGPYNEQFF	TGTGCCAGCAGGGCCGGGCCCTACAATGAGCAGTTCTTC
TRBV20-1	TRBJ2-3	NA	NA	CSAGSLGITDTQYF	TGCAGTGCTGGTTCCCTGGGGATCACAGATACGCAGTATTTT
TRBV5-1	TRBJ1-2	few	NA	CASSSGYSEGYGYTF	TGCGCCAGCAGCTCGGGGTACTCGGAGGGATATGGCTACACCTTC
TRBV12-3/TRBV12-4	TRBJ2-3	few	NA	CASSLSGTPDTQYF	TGTGCCAGCAGTTTATCGGGAACCCCAGATACGCAGTATTTT
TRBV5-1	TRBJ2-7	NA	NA	CASSLVDLSSYEQYF	TGCGCCAGCAGCTTGGTAGACCTTAGCTCCTACGAGCAGTACTTC
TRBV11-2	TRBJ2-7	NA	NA	CASSLLQVPHEQYF	TGTGCCAGCAGCTTACTGCAGGTCCCCCACGAGCAGTACTTC
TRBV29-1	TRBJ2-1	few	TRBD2	CSVAGTSGYNEQFF	TGCAGCGTTGCCGGGACTAGCGGATACAATGAGCAGTTCTTC
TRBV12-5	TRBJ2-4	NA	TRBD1	CASGQNDRANIQYF	TGTGCTAGTGGCCAGAACGACAGGGCTAACATTCAGTACTTC
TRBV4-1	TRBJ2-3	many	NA	CASSLLADSTDTQYF	TGCGCCAGCAGCTTATTAGCGGATAGCACAGATACGCAGTATTTT
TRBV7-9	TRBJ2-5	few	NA	CASSPRGPQVPYQETQYF	TGTGCCAGCAGCCCGAGAGGGCCTCAAGTGCCATATCAAGAGACCCAGTACTTC
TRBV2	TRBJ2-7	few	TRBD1	CASSEDLDGQGAHEQYF	TGTGCCAGCAGTGAAGATTTAGACGGACAGGGGGCTCACGAGCAGTACTTC
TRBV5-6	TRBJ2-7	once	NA	CASSRSGAETFEQYF	TGTGCCAGCAGCCGTTCCGGTGCGGAGACTTTCGAGCAGTACTTC
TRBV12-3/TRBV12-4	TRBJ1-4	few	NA	CASTQGLPIEEKLFF	TGTGCCAGCACCCAGGGACTCCCGATAGAGGAAAAACTGTTTTTT
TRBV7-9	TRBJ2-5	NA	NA	CASSLAVSLVGRETQYF	TGTGCCAGCAGCTTAGCCGTGTCCCTGGTGGGGAGAGAGACCCAGTACTTC
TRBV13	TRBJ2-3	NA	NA	CASSPKGGPYFRRDTQYF	TGTGCCAGCAGCCCCAAAGGAGGACCTTACTTCCGACGCGATACGCAGTATTTT
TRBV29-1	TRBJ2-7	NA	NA	CSAGTQGLVREQYF	TGCAGCGCTGGGACTCAGGGTCTCGTCCGCGAGCAGTACTTC
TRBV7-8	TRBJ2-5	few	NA	CAGSLWHQETQYF	TGTGCCGGCAGCTTATGGCACCAAGAGACCCAGTACTTC
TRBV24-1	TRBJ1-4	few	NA	CATSDSGVNEKLFF	TGTGCCACCAGTGATTCCGGGGTCAATGAAAAACTGTTTTTT
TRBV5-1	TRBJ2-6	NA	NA	CASSPSGPLLNVLTF	TGCGCCAGCAGCCCGTCCGGACCTCTTCTCAACGTCCTGACTTTC
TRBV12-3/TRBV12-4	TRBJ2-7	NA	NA	CASSFSHGSRDF	TGTGCCAGCAGTTTCTCTCATGGATCCAGGGACTTC
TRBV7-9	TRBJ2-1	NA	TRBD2	CASSLFSGIVNEQFF	TGTGCCAGCAGCCTCTTTAGCGGGATAGTCAATGAGCAGTTCTTC
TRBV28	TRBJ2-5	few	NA	CASGPLKWAQYF	TGTGCCAGCGGCCCCCTCAAGTGGGCCCAGTACTTC
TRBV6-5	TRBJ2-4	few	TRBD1	CASSYSAPGQGLNIQYF	TGTGCCAGCAGTTACTCCGCTCCGGGACAGGGTTTAAACATTCAGTACTTC
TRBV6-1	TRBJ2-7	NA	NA	CASNQAYEQYF	TGTGCCAGCAATCAAGCCTACGAGCAGTACTTC
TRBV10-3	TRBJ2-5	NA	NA	CAISDRAGETQYF	TGTGCCATCAGTGACAGGGCTGGCGAGACCCAGTACTTC
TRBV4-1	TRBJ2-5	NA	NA	CASSQVFGETQYF	TGCGCCAGCAGCCAAGTATTCGGGGAGACCCAGTACTTC
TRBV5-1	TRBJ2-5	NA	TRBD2	CASTPGTSGRKETQYF	TGCGCCAGCACTCCCGGGACTAGCGGGAGGAAAGAGACCCAGTACTTC
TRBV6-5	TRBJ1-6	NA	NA	CASKPPRDSPLHF	TGTGCCAGCAAACCCCCGAGAGATTCACCCCTCCACTTT
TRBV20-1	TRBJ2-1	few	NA	CSAPDSYNEQFF	TGCAGTGCGCCGGACTCCTACAATGAGCAGTTCTTC
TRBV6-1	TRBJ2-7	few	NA	CASSVWAADEQYF	TGTGCCAGCAGTGTCTGGGCCGCCGACGAGCAGTACTTC
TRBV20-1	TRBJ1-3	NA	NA	CSARDPSGSGGAGNTIYF	TGCAGTGCTAGAGATCCCTCGGGTAGCGGGGGGGCAGGAAACACCATATATTTT
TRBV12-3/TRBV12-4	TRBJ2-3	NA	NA	CASSRRLHTQYF	TGTGCCAGCAGCCGGAGATTGCATACGCAGTATTTT
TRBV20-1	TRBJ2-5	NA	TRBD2	CSANNAGVVPETQYF	TGCAGTGCTAATAACGCGGGAGTCGTACCAGAGACCCAGTACTTC
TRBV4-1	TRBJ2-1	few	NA	CASSQDEAELYNEQFF	TGCGCCAGCAGCCAAGATGAGGCCGAGCTGTACAATGAGCAGTTCTTC
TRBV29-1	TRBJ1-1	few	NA	CSSTTSGDTEAFF	TGCAGCTCAACAACGTCAGGGGACACTGAAGCTTTCTTT
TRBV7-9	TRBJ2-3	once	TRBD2	CASSLLAGEHTDTQYF	TGTGCCAGCAGCTTACTAGCGGGGGAGCACACAGATACGCAGTATTTT
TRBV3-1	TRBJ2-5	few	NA	CASSQGLIQETQYF	TGTGCCAGCAGCCAAGGCTTGATCCAAGAGACCCAGTACTTC
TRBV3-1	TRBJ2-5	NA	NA	CASSQDLGPETQYF	TGTGCCAGCAGCCAAGATTTAGGGCCAGAGACCCAGTACTTC
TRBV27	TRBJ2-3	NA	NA	CASSLIGGHTQYF	TGTGCCAGCAGCCTAATCGGCGGCCATACGCAGTATTTT
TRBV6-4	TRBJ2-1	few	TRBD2	CASSLASGMNEQFF	TGTGCCAGCAGTCTCGCAAGCGGGATGAATGAGCAGTTCTTC
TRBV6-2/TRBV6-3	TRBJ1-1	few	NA	CASSYSGRNTEAFF	TGTGCCAGCAGTTACAGTGGACGGAACACTGAAGCTTTCTTT
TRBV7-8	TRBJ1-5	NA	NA	CASSVGLLNQPQHF	TGTGCCAGCAGCGTTGGACTGCTCAATCAGCCCCAGCATTTT
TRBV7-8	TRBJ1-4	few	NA	CASSLLLGTDEKLFF	TGTGCCAGCAGCTTATTATTGGGGACCGATGAAAAACTGTTTTTT
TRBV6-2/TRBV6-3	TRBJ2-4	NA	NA	CASTSSESIQYF	TGTGCCAGCACCTCCTCGGAAAGCATTCAGTACTTC
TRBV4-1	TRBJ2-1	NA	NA	CASSQTFRDKDNEQFF	TGCGCCAGCAGCCAAACTTTCCGGGACAAGGACAATGAGCAGTTCTTC
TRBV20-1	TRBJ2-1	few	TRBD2	CSARGPPGLAKIGQFF	TGCAGTGCTAGAGGTCCTCCGGGACTAGCGAAAATCGGGCAGTTCTTC
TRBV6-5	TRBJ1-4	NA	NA	CASSYSSLLRVGEKLFF	TGTGCCAGCAGTTACTCGAGTTTGCTCAGGGTGGGAGAAAAACTGTTTTTT
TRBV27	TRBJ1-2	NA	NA	CASSEGMLNGYPF	TGTGCCAGCAGTGAGGGGATGCTTAATGGCTACCCCTTC
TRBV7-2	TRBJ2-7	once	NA	CASSLGGSSAYEQYF	TGTGCCAGCAGCTTAGGGGGCAGCTCCGCCTACGAGCAGTACTTC
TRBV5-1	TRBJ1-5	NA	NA	CASIPIDQPQHF	TGCGCCAGCATCCCGATCGATCAGCCCCAGCATTTT
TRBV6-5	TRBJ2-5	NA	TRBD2	CASRRGGGVQETQYF	TGTGCCAGCCGAAGGGGCGGGGGGGTCCAAGAGACCCAGTACTTC
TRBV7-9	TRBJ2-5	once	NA	CASSLGPERGKYQETQYF	TGTGCCAGCAGCTTAGGTCCTGAGAGGGGCAAGTACCAAGAGACCCAGTACTTC
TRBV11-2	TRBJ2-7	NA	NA	CASRRAGSYEQYF	TGTGCCAGCAGGCGGGCGGGATCCTACGAGCAGTACTTC
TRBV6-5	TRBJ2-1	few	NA	CASSYSKVDGAQFF	TGTGCCAGCAGTTACTCGAAAGTGGACGGGGCGCAGTTCTTC
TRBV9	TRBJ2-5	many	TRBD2	CASSAEGAGERETQYF	TGTGCCAGCAGCGCGGAGGGAGCGGGAGAGCGGGAGACCCAGTACTTC
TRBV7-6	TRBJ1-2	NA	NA	CASSPGGGEDYGYTF	TGTGCCAGCAGCCCGGGCGGAGGGGAGGACTATGGCTACACCTTC
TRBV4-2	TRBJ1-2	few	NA	CASSPQRGDYTF	TGTGCCAGCAGCCCCCAACGTGGGGACTACACCTTC
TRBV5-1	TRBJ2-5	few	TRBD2	CASSPLAGRRETQYF	TGCGCCAGCAGCCCCTTAGCGGGGAGGCGGGAGACCCAGTACTTC
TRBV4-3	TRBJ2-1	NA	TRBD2	CASSQGGGDYNEQFF	TGCGCCAGCAGCCAAGGCGGGGGGGACTACAATGAGCAGTTCTTC